The entry below describes one TCR beta chain. The data originate from a study of T cell responses to AZD1222 COVID-19 vaccine. Losses at the gene ends were 3 bases for V and 2 bases for J; bases not matched to a gene: 9. This CDR3 has 17 residues. Generated by immunoSEQ multiplex PCR, the TCRdb table keeps only in-frame clones and is missing some. The table includes about 140,000 clones, about 90% detected once. This sequence joins TRBV23-1 and TRBJ1-5; 8 bases are a match to TRBD1. TRBV23-1 falls under the ORF class, with uncertain function. This receptor was identified in an adult in good health. Sequences were derived from peripheral blood, sampled on day 0 of AZD1222 vaccination. DNA of the CDR3: TGCGCCAGCAGTCAGGGCTCAGGGGGCCAAGGCAATCAGCCCCAGCATTTT. Its translation: CASSQGSGGQGNQPQHF.